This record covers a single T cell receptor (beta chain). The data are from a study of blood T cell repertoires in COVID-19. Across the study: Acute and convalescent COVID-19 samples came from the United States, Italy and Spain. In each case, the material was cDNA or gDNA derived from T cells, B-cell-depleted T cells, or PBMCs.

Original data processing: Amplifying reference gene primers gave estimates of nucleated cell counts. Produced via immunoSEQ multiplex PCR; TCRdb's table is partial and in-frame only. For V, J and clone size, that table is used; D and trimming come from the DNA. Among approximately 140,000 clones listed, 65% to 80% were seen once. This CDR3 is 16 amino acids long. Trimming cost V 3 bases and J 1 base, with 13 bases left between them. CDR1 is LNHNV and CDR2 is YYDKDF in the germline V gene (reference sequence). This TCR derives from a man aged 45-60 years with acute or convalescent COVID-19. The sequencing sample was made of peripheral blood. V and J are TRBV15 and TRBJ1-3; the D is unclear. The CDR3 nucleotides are TGTGCCACCAGCAGGGTGCTACTTACGTCTGGAAACACCATATATTTT. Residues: CATSRVLLTSGNTIYF.